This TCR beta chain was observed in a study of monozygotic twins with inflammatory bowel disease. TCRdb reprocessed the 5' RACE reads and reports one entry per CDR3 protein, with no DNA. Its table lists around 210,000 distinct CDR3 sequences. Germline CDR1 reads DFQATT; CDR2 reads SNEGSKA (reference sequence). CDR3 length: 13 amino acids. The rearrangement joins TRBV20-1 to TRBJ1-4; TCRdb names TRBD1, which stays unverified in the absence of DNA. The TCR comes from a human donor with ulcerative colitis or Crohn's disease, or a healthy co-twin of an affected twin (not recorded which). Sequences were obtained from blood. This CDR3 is CSAGSGVDEKLFF.